These 16 T cell receptor beta chains originate from one sample sequenced in a study of T cell responses to AZD1222 COVID-19 vaccine. Clones were read by immunoSEQ multiplex PCR, and TCRdb kept only the in-frame ones, dropping some. Among around 130,000 clones listed, nearly 90% were seen once. Sequenced here: peripheral blood, sampled 28 days after the second AZD1222 dose. All receptors come from an adult who received the AZD1222 COVID-19 vaccine.

The chain is built from TRBV30 and TRBJ2-2; D gene ambiguous. The germline V gene has CDR1 GTSNPN and CDR2 SVGIG (reference sequence). Trimming shortened V by 3 bases and J by 5 bases, and 16 bases separated the two germline ends. This CDR3 contains 15 residues. CDR3 coding DNA: TGTGCCTGGAGCTTTGGCTCATCCCTAACCGGGGAGCTGTTTTTT. Translation: CAWSFGSSLTGELFF.

The gene calls are TRBV5-6 and TRBJ2-1; 7 positions agree with TRBD1. V trimming: 2 bases; J trimming: 4 bases; junction bases outside the gene matches: 9. The CDR3 is 16 amino acids. Germline CDR1 is SGHDT and CDR2 is YYEEEE. The CDR3 nucleotides are TGTGCCAGCAGCTTTACAGGGGCAAATGTATACAATGAGCAGTTCTTC. It translates to CASSFTGANVYNEQFF.

The V call is TRBV4-2, the J call TRBJ1-5, with 9 bases aligning to TRBD1. Looked up from germline, CDR1 is LGHNA and CDR2 is YNFKEQ. After removal of 0 bases from V and 6 bases from J, the junction contained 6 bases not matched to a gene. The CDR3 length is 16 residues. This chain's CDR3 is CASSQEGDRVSQPQHF. The CDR3 DNA is TGTGCCAGCAGCCAAGAGGGGGACAGGGTAAGTCAGCCCCAGCATTTT.

The chain is built from TRBV28 and TRBJ2-7; no clear D gene. Per the germline V gene, CDR1 is MDHEN and CDR2 is SYDVKM. The CDR3 loop spans 11 amino acids. V dropped 5 bases and J dropped 6 bases, with 8 bases sitting between them. CDR3 DNA: TGTGCCAGCAGTCGGAGAGGCGAGCAGTACTTC. As protein: CASSRRGEQYF.

V gene TRBV11-3 combines with J gene TRBJ1-1; D unresolved. The germline V gene encodes CDR1 SGHNT and CDR2 YENEEA. V gave up 3 bases and J gave up 0 bases, with 11 bases separating them. This CDR3 region has 15 residues. The CDR3 DNA reads as TGTGCCAGCAGCTTCTCCTCACAGCTGAACACTGAAGCTTTCTTT. Translating gives CASSFSSQLNTEAFF.

The chain employs TRBV28 and TRBJ1-1; TRBD1 matches 9 bases. This CDR3 contains 15 residues. Germline V gives CDR1 MDHEN, CDR2 SYDVKM. V trimming: 7 bases; J trimming: 1 base; junction bases outside the gene matches: 7. In DNA form, the CDR3 reads TGTGCCAGCAAAATATCGACAGGGGGGAACACTGAAGCTTTCTTT. Translating it yields CASKISTGGNTEAFF.

V usage is TRBV29-1 and J usage is TRBJ1-4; 7 bases are shared with TRBD1. CDR1 is SQVTM, CDR2 ANQGSEA, per germline. The CDR3 has 14 amino acids. The V gene end was trimmed by 3 bases and the J gene end by 7 bases; junction bases not matched to a gene: 8. The CDR3 is CSVDATGSGEKLFF. The CDR3 coding sequence is TGCAGCGTTGACGCGACAGGGTCGGGTGAAAAACTGTTTTTT.

The V call is TRBV5-1, the J call TRBJ1-6; possibly TRBD1 for D (5 bases). Trimming removed 5 bases from V and 14 bases from J, with 17 bases in between. This CDR3 region has 13 residues. Germline CDR1 and CDR2: SGHRS and YFSETQ. The CDR3: CASRTGTEGSLHF. CDR3 DNA: TGCGCCAGCAGAACCGGGACCGAGGGATCCCTCCACTTT.

CDR3 protein: CASSLESQAITGGYTF. The CDR3 DNA reads as TGTGCCAGCAGCTTAGAATCGCAGGCAATAACGGGTGGCTACACCTTC. This chain joins TRBV7-9 and TRBJ1-2; no definite D call. This CDR3 comprises 16 residues. Trimming cost V 1 base and J 7 bases, with 19 bases left between them. CDR1 SEHNR and CDR2 FQNEAQ come from the germline V gene (reference sequence). The full variable domain, in which reference TRBV7-9 and TRBJ1-2 provide the parts outside the CDR3, is DTGVSQNPRHKITKRGQNVTFRCDPISEHNRLYWYRQTLGQGPEFLTYFQNEAQLEKSRLLSDRFSAERPKGSFSTLEIQRTEQGDSAMYLCASSLESQAITGGYTFGSGTRLTVV.

This chain joins TRBV9 and TRBJ2-3; D gene unclear. Trimming left V 0 bases short and J 8 bases short, with 4 bases between. The CDR3 loop spans 11 amino acids. CDR1 and CDR2 (germline): SGDLS, YYNGEE. CDR3 nucleotide sequence: TGTGCCAGCAGCGTAGGCGGTACGCAGTATTTT. Its translation: CASSVGGTQYF.

In this sample, this clone turned up once. The rearrangement joins TRBV3-1 (or the pseudogene TRBV3-2) to TRBJ2-7; 11 nucleotides align to TRBD2. Losses at the gene ends were 4 bases for V and 7 bases for J; bases not matched to a gene: 6. The CDR3 spans 14 residues. Germline V lookup: CDR1 LGHDT, CDR2 YNNKEL (reference sequence). CDR3 in amino acids: CASSLPGLAAEQYF. CDR3 sequence (DNA): TGTGCCAGCAGCCTACCGGGACTAGCGGCAGAGCAGTACTTC.

This rearrangement joins TRBV2 to TRBJ2-2, with D perhaps matching TRBD1 or TRBD2 (6 bases each). The CDR3 sequence is 16 residues long. With 5 bases removed from V and 7 bases from J, the gap between germline ends came to 20 bases. Looked up from germline, CDR1 is SNHLY and CDR2 is FYNNEI. CDR3 DNA: TGTGCCAGCAGTCATGGTGTGGGGGGCCCCGGCGGGGAGCTGTTTTTT. Residues: CASSHGVGGPGGELFF. The whole variable domain, remainder taken from reference TRBV2 and TRBJ2-2, is EPEVTQTPSHQVTQMGQEVILRCVPISNHLYFYWYRQILGQKVEFLVSFYNNEISEKSEIFDDQFSVERPDGSNFTLKIRSTKLEDSAMYFCASSHGVGGPGGELFFGEGSRLTVL.

This chain joins TRBV5-1 and TRBJ2-3; D unclear. Germline CDR1 is SGHRS and CDR2 is YFSETQ. The CDR3 contains 14 residues. V lost 5 bases and J lost 3, with 13 bases in between. CDR3 amino acids: CASRQRTDTDTQYF. CDR3 nucleotides: TGCGCCAGCAGACAACGGACCGATACAGATACGCAGTATTTT.

Written as DNA, the CDR3 is TGTGCCAGCAGTTTACGGGAGGAAAAACTGTTTTTT. Translating it yields CASSLREEKLFF. V usage is TRBV12-3 or TRBV12-4 and J usage is TRBJ1-4; no clear D. V dropped 2 bases and J dropped 8 bases, with 6 bases sitting between them. This CDR3 contains 12 residues.

In its sample, this clone was seen a few times. The V and J genes are TRBV20-1 and TRBJ1-5; D ambiguous. The CDR3 has 11 residues. Trimming took 2 bases from V and 6 from J, leaving 5 bases between them. Germline assignment: CDR1 DFQATT and CDR2 SNEGSKA (reference sequence). For the CDR3, the DNA is TGCAGTGCTAGACAGACTCAGCCCCAGCATTTT. Translated, it gives CSARQTQPQHF.

The chain couples TRBV30 to TRBJ1-6, with D uncertain. This CDR3 region has 12 residues. The ends were cut back, 2 bases at V and 9 bases at J, with 8 bases in the middle. Germline CDR1 reads GTSNPN; CDR2 reads SVGIG (reference sequence). DNA of the CDR3: TGTGCCTGGAGTTCCCAGACTTCACCCCTCCACTTT. Amino acid sequence: CAWSSQTSPLHF.